The clone carrying this TCR beta chain was seen only once. Antigen unknown. Prior to sequencing, the ViraFEST assay stimulated PBMC with viral peptide pools, which expanded the antigen-specific CD4+ T cells. Following a 10-day culture, CD4+ T cells were purified. No vaccinee had earlier SARS-CoV-2 infection, and nucleocapsid antibodies were negative. Cultivation was performed at 1.5 million to 2.5 million PBMC per well with 10 IU/ml IL-2 and 10 ug/ml peptides added. The sample comes from a study of vaccination effects on CD4 cells after COVID-19. Regarding the study as a whole: Few convalescent patients and no early post-infection timepoints were included in the study. Among infection- and vaccine-induced clones, marked clonal contraction occurred late after vaccination.

Repertoires were generated with immunoSEQ multiplex PCR, while TCRdb's copy carries only in-frame clones and drops some. The data contain roughly 75,000 clones, around 72% of them singletons. CDR3 length: 15 residues. Germline-derived CDR1 and CDR2 are SGHNT and YYREEE (reference sequence). With 3 bases clipped from V and 5 bases from J, the junction kept 4 bases outside the gene matches. Sequencing was performed on CD4+ T cells from PBMCs cultured with HCoV-OC43 spike peptides, taken before COVID-19 vaccination. Noted subset: HCoV-OC43 spike overlapping peptide pool stimulation. V is TRBV5-4 and J is TRBJ2-2; 10 bases are shared with TRBD1. The TCR originated in a human donor who received a COVID-19 vaccine. CDR3 residues: CASSSDRGWTGELFF. Written as DNA, the CDR3 is TGTGCCAGCAGCTCGGACAGGGGGTGGACCGGGGAGCTGTTTTTT.